The rows below give T cell receptor beta chains drawn from one sample of a study of cytomegalovirus exposure and HLA in healthy donors. Data came from immunoSEQ multiplex PCR; TCRdb stores just in-frame clones and leaves some out. Of 90,000 to 120,000 clones in the sample, around 76% were seen once. Sequencing input: PBMCs. Receptors were obtained from a man aged 18-30 years in good health and CMV-seronegative. Both conserved end residues are part of each CDR3. The order of the fields is V gene, clone size, D gene, J gene, CDR3 DNA, CDR3 protein. A D gene is named only where the DNA matches it firmly. Some rows have no size entry. The others give once, few or many, or a class for an expanded clone.

>TRBV10-2|few|.|TRBJ2-7
TGCGCCAGCAGTGGAGGGGGGAGGGGCGAGCAGTACTTC
CASSGGGRGEQYF
>TRBV7-6|few|TRBD2|TRBJ2-7
TGTGCCAGCAGCTTAGCTTCCGGACTAGCTAATTACGAGCAGTACTTC
CASSLASGLANYEQYF
>TRBV4-1|.|TRBD2|TRBJ2-3
TGCGCCAGCAGCCGCGGGACTAGCGGCGCAGATACGCAGTATTTT
CASSRGTSGADTQYF
>TRBV21-1|.|.|TRBJ2-1
TGTGCCAGCAGCAAAGAGGAAGTCAGGGGATACAATGAGCAGTTCTTC
CASSKEEVRGYNEQFF
>TRBV10-3|.|TRBD1|TRBJ2-7
TGTGCCATAGGGGGCAGTGCCTACGAGCAGTACTTC
CAIGGSAYEQYF
>TRBV4-2|few|.|TRBJ2-4
TGTGCCAGCAGCCAGGAAGAACAGGGAGTAGACATTCAGTACTTC
CASSQEEQGVDIQYF
>TRBV5-1|.|.|TRBJ2-5
TGCGCCAGCAGCTTACTAGGGTCCTACGCGCAGTACTTC
CASSLLGSYAQYF
>TRBV7-9|.|TRBD2|TRBJ2-3
TGTGCCAGCAGCTTAGTAGGCCGGGGGGGAGATACGCAGTATTTT
CASSLVGRGGDTQYF
>TRBV5-1|.|.|TRBJ1-4
TGCGCCAGCAGCCCAGGGTGGGGTGAAAAACTGTTTTTT
CASSPGWGEKLFF
>TRBV28|few|.|TRBJ2-7
TGTGCCAGCAGAGCAATCCTCCACGAGCAGTACTTC
CASRAILHEQYF
>TRBV7-9|few|TRBD2|TRBJ2-1
TGTGCCAGCAGCAACCAGGGACTAGCGGGGAATGAGCAGTTCTTC
CASSNQGLAGNEQFF
>TRBV28|.|TRBD1|TRBJ1-2
TGTGCCAGCAGTTTATGGGATACGACAGGGGACTATGGCTACACCTTC
CASSLWDTTGDYGYTF
>TRBV11-2|.|.|TRBJ1-4
TGTGCCAGCAGCTCCCCAGGGGCCTATTGGGAAAAACTGTTTTTT
CASSSPGAYWEKLFF
>TRBV19|.|.|TRBJ2-5
TGTGCCAGTAGTATAGTTCCCGGCGAGGCAGAGACCCAGTACTTC
CASSIVPGEAETQYF
>TRBV11-2|.|.|TRBJ1-6
TGTGCCAGCAGCTTAGATGGCGGGGATTCACCCCTCCACTTT
CASSLDGGDSPLHF
>TRBV7-2|.|.|TRBJ2-5
TGTGCCAGCAGCTTAGAAGGCAGGGTAGGGGAGACCCAGTACTTC
CASSLEGRVGETQYF
>TRBV7-9|.|TRBD1|TRBJ2-1
TGTGCCAGCAGCGGTGACAGGGCCGACAATGAGCAGTTCTTC
CASSGDRADNEQFF
>TRBV10-2|.|.|TRBJ2-3
TGCGCCAGCACAATTCGGGGGGCGGATACGCAGTATTTT
CASTIRGADTQYF
>TRBV20-1|.|.|TRBJ2-4
TGCAGTGCAACCCCGGGAACCATTCAGTACTTC
CSATPGTIQYF
>TRBV2|few|TRBD1|TRBJ1-4
TGTGCCAGCAGTTTTCAAGGGACAGGGAATGAAAAACTGTTTTTT
CASSFQGTGNEKLFF
>TRBV2|.|.|TRBJ2-7
TGTGCCAGCAGCCCGCAGACCTACGAGCAGTACTTC
CASSPQTYEQYF